This T cell receptor beta chain emerged from a study of response to subunit inactivated influenza vaccine. CDR1 and CDR2 from the germline V gene are DFQATT and SNEGSKA (reference sequence). The CDR3 is 14 amino acids. Trimming removed 0 bases from V and 4 bases from J, with 12 bases in between. Using its own MiXCR run on the RT-PCR reads, TCRdb lists one record per CDR3 protein. The sample lists around 320,000 distinct CDR3 sequences; roughly 22% were seen once. Findings and limits, study-wide: There was a suggestion from the authors that each seasonal influenza vaccination recruits few new T cells.

This clonotype appeared a few times. The antigen is undetermined. This specimen was PBMCs from blood, taken about 20 months after vaccination. This chain joins TRBV20-1 and TRBJ1-1; D is unresolved. This receptor was taken from a man aged 45-69 years who received an inactivated influenza vaccine. In DNA form, the CDR3 reads TGCAGTGCTAGAGATACCAGTTGGGGCACTGAAGCTTTCTTT. Its translation is CSARDTSWGTEAFF.